The T cell receptor beta chain under discussion was sequenced for a study of human T cells and chemical hapten exposure. As for the study in general: Alopecia areata, totalis or universalis was found in mostly female patients. Study-wide results and limits: The immune response of these alopecia patients might not match healthy individuals'.

Library preparation tagged each individual cDNA molecule with a unique molecular identifier. MiXCR, applied by TCRdb to the RACE reads, yields one record per CDR3 protein. The table records about 85,000 distinct CDR3 sequences, 6.5% to 10% of them present only once. This clonotype was seen a few times. Its antigen is currently unknown. This CDR3 is built from 13 residues. Germline V gives CDR1 SGHRS, CDR2 YFSETQ. The germline V and J ends were trimmed by 5 bases and 0 bases, with 8 bases remaining between them. As for time point: pre-sensitization, week 0. Treatment in this sample: therapeutic diphenylcyclopropenone sensitization with weekly scalp DPC.

V and J are TRBV5-1 and TRBJ1-1, with D unclear. Sequenced here: whole blood, sampled in connection with sensitization to the hapten diphenylcyclopropenone (DPC). The TCR originated in a man aged 35-49 years with alopecia areata. Some clones in this sample may be carry-over from other donors' samples. The CDR3 protein is CASRTEMNTEAFF. The CDR3, as DNA: TGCGCCAGCAGGACCGAGATGAACACTGAAGCTTTCTTT. The whole variable domain, remainder taken from reference TRBV5-1 and TRBJ1-1, is KAGVTQTPRYLIKTRGQQVTLSCSPISGHRSVSWYQQTPGQGLQFLFEYFSETQRNKGNFPGRFSGRQFSNSRSEMNVSTLELGDSALYLCASRTEMNTEAFFGQGTRLTVV.